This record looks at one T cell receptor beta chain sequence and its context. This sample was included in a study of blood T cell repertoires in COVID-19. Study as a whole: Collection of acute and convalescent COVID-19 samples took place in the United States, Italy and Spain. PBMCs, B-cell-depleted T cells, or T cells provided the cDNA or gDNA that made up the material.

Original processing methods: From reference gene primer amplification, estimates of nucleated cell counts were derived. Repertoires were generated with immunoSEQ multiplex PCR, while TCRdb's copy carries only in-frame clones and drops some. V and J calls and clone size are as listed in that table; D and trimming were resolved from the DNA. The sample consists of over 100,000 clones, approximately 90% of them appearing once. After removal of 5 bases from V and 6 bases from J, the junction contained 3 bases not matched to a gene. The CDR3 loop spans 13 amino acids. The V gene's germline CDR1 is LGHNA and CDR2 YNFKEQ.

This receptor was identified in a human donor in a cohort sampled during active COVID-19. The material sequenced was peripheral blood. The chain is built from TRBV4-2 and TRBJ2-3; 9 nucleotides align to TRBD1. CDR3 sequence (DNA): TGTGCCAGCAGCGGACAGGGGATGGATACGCAGTATTTT. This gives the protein CASSGQGMDTQYF.